The 2 T cell receptor beta chains given below trace back to one sample, sequenced in a study of blood T cell repertoires in COVID-19 (dated by TCRdb to the early 2020s). The method was the immunoSEQ multiplex PCR assay. TCRdb obtained this table from immuneACCESS and retained in-frame rearrangements with V and J assigned. These tables miss some clones; where compared with another copy, unresolved V genes account for less than half of the shortfall, and the remainder is unexplained. The sample table holds 450,000 to 600,000 clones, of which roughly 90% were seen once. The top ten constitute 0.7% of the sample. Input material: PBMCs or T cells enriched from blood (not recorded which). Every receptor here comes from a woman in her late teens or twenties who had recovered from COVID-19.

The chain recombines TRBV28 with TRBJ2-7; D is possibly TRBD2 (7 bases). Germline V gene sequence: CDR1 MDHEN, CDR2 SYDVKM. Trimming stripped 2 bases from V and 4 bases from J, with 12 bases between. This CDR3 has 14 amino acids. The CDR3, as DNA: TGTGCCAGCAGTTTAGGGGGCGGGGGTTACGAGCAGTACTTC. Translated, it gives CASSLGGGGYEQYF.

CDR3 DNA: TGTGCCTGGAGTCCCACAGACTATGGCTACACCTTC. Translation gives CAWSPTDYGYTF. The gene calls are TRBV30 and TRBJ1-2, with D hard to call. Trimming shortened V by 2 bases and J by 3 bases, and 7 bases separated the two germline ends. Per germline, CDR1 GTSNPN and CDR2 SVGIG (reference sequence). CDR3 length: 12 amino acids.